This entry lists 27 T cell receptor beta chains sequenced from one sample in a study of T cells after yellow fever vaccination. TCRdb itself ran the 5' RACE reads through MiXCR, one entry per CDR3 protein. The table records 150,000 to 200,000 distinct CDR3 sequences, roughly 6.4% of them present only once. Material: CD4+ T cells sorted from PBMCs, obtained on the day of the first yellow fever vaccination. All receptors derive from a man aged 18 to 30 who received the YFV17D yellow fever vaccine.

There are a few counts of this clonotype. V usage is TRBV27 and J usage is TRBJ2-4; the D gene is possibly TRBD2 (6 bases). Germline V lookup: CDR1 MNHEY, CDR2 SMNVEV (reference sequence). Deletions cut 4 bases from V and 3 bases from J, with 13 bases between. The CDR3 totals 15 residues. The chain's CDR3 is CASSSGGSYKNIQYF. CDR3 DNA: TGTGCCAGCAGTTCTGGAGGGTCCTACAAAAACATTCAGTACTTC.

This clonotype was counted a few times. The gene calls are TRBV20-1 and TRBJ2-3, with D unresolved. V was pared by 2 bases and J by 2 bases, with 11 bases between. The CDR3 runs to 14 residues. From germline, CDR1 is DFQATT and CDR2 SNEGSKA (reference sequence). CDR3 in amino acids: CSARRGGPTDTQYF. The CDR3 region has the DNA TGCAGTGCTAGAAGAGGCGGTCCCACAGATACGCAGTATTTT.

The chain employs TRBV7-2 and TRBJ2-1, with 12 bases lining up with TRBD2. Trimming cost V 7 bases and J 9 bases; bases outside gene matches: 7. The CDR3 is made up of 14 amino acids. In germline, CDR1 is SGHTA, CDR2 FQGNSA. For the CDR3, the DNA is TGTGCCAGCAACCCTAGCGGGGGGGATACTGAGCAGTTCTTC. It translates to CASNPSGGDTEQFF.

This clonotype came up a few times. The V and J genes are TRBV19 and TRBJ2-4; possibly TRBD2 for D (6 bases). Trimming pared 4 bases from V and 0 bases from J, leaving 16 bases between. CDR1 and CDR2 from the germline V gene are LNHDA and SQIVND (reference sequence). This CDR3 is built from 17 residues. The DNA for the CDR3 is TGTGCCAGTAGTAAGGGACTTTACTCACTAGCCAAAAACATTCAGTACTTC. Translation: CASSKGLYSLAKNIQYF.

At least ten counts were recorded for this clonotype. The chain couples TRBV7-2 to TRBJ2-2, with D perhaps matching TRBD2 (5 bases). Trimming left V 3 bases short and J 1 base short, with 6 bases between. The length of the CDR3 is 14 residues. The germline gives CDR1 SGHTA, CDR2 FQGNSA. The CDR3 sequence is CASSFSVNTGELFF. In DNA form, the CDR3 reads TGTGCCAGCAGCTTTAGCGTGAACACCGGGGAGCTGTTTTTT. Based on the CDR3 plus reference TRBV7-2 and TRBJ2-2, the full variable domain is GAGVSQSPSNKVTEKGKDVELRCDPISGHTALYWYRQSLGQGLEFLIYFQGNSAPDKSGLPSDRFSAERTGGSVSTLTIQRTQQEDSAVYLCASSFSVNTGELFFGEGSRLTVL.

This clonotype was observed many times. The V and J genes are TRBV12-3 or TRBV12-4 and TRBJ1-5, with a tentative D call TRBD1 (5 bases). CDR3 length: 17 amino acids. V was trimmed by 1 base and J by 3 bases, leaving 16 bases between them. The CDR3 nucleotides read TGTGCCAGCAGTTTAGGCTCCTGGGGGATTCCCAATCAGCCCCAGCATTTT. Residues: CASSLGSWGIPNQPQHF.

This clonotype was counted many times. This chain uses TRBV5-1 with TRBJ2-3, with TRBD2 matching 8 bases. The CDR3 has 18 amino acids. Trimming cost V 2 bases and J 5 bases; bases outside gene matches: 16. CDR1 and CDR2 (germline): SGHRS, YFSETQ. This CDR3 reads CASSFRFIQRGHQDTQYF. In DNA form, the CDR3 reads TGCGCCAGCAGCTTTCGGTTTATCCAGCGGGGGCACCAAGATACGCAGTATTTT.

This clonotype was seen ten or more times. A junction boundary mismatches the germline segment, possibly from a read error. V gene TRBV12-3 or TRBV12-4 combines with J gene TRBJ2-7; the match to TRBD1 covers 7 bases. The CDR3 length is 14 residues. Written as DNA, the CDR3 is TGTGCCAGCAGCTTAGGGGGCAGCTCCTACGAGCAGTACTTC. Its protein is CASSLGGSSYEQYF.

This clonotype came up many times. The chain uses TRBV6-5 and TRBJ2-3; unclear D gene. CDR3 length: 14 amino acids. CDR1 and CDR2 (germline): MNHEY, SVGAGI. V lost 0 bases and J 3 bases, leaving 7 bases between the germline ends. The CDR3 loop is CASSYSKGTDTQYF. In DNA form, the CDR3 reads TGTGCCAGCAGTTACTCGAAGGGAACAGATACGCAGTATTTT.

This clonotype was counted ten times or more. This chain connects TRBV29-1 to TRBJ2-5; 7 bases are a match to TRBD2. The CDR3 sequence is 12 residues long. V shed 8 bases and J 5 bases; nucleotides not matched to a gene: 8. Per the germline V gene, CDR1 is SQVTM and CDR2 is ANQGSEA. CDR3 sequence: CSHRTSVETQYF. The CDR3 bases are TGCAGCCATCGGACTAGTGTGGAGACCCAGTACTTC.

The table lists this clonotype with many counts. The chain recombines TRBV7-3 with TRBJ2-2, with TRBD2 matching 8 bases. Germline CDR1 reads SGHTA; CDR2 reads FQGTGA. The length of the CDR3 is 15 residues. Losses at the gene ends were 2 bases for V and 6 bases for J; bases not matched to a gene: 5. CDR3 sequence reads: CASSLGAGGPGELFF. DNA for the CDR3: TGTGCCAGCAGCTTAGGGGCGGGGGGCCCCGGGGAGCTGTTTTTT.

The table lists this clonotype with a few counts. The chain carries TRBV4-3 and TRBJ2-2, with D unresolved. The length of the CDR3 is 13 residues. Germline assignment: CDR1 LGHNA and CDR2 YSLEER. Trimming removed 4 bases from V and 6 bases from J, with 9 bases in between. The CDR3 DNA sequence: TGCGCCAGCAGCCCCCAACCCCCCGGGGAGCTGTTTTTT. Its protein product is CASSPQPPGELFF.

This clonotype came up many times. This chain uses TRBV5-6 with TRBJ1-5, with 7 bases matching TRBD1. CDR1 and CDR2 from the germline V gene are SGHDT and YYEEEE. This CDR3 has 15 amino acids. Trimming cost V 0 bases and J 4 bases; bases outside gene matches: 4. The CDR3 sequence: CASSLGQGVNQPQHF. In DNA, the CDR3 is TGTGCCAGCAGCTTGGGGCAGGGGGTAAATCAGCCCCAGCATTTT.

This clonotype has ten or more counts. In DNA form, the CDR3 reads TGTGCCAGCAGCTATTGGGCCGTGCAAGAGACCCAGTACTTC. Its translation: CASSYWAVQETQYF. This rearrangement joins TRBV7-9 to TRBJ2-5; D is ambiguous. CDR1 SEHNR and CDR2 FQNEAQ come from the germline V gene (reference sequence). This CDR3 spans 14 amino acids. Trimming shortened V by 4 bases and J by 2 bases, and 11 bases separated the two germline ends.

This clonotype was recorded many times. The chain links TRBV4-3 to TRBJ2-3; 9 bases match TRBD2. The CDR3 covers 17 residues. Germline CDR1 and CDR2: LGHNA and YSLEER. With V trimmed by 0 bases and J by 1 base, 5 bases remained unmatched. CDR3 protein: CASSQDTPSGGTDTQYF. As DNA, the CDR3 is TGCGCCAGCAGCCAAGATACCCCTAGCGGGGGCACAGATACGCAGTATTTT.

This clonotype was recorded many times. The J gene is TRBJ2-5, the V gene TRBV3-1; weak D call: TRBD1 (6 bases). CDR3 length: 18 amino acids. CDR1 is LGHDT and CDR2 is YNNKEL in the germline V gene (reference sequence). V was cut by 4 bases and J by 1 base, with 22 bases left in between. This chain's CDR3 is CASSPRPLDGQLQETQYF. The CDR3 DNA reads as TGTGCCAGCAGCCCGAGACCTTTGGATGGACAGCTCCAAGAGACCCAGTACTTC.

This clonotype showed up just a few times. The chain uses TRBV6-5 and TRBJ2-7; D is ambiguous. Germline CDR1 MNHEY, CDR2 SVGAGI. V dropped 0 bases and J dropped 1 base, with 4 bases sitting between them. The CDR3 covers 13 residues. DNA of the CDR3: TGTGCCAGCAGTTACTCGAGATCCTACGAGCAGTACTTC. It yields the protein CASSYSRSYEQYF.

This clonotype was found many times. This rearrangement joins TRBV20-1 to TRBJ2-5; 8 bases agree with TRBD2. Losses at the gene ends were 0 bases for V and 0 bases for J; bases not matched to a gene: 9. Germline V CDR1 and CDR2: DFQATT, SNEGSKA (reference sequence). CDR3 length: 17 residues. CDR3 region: CSAREFLRGEYQETQYF. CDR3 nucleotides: TGCAGTGCTAGAGAGTTTTTGCGGGGGGAGTACCAAGAGACCCAGTACTTC.

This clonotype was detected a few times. CDR3 sequence (DNA): TGTGCCAGCAGCTTAGACAGGGGGCTATATACGCAGTATTTT. It encodes CASSLDRGLYTQYF. The V gene is TRBV7-8, the J gene TRBJ2-3; 9 bases fit TRBD1. Per germline, CDR1 SGHVS and CDR2 FQNEAQ. This CDR3 region has 14 residues. Trimming took 1 base from V and 7 from J; bases not matched to a gene: 3. Supplemented by reference TRBV7-8 and TRBJ2-3, the full variable domain reads GAGVSQSPRYKVAKRGQDVALRCDPISGHVSLFWYQQALGQGPEFLTYFQNEAQLDKSGLPSDRFFAERPEGSVSTLKIQRTQQEDSAVYLCASSLDRGLYTQYFGPGTRLTVL.

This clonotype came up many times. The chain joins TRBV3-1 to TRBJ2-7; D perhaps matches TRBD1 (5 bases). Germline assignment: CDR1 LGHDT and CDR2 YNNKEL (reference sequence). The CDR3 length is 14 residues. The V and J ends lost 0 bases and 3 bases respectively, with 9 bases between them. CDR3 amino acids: CASSQEDQGYEQYF. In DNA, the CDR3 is TGTGCCAGCAGCCAAGAGGATCAGGGCTACGAGCAGTACTTC.

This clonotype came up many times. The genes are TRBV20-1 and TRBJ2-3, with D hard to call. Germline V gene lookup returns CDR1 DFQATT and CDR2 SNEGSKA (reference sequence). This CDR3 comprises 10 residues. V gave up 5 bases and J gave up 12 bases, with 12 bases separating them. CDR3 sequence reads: CSAPWVLQYF. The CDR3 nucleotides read TGCAGTGCTCCCTGGGTACTACAGTATTTT.

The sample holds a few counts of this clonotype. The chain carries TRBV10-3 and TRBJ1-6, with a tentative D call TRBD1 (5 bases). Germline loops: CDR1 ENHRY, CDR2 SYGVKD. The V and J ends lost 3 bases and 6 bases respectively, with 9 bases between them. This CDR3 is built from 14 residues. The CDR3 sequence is CAISERQINSPLHF. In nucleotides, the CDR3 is TGTGCCATCAGTGAACGACAGATTAATTCACCCCTCCACTTT.

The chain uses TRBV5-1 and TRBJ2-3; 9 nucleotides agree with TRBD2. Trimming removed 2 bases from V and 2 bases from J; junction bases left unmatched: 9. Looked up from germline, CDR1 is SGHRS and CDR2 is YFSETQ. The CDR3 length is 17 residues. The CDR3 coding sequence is TGCGCCAGCAGCTTTCCCGCTAGCGGGGAGTACACAGATACGCAGTATTTT. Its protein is CASSFPASGEYTDTQYF.

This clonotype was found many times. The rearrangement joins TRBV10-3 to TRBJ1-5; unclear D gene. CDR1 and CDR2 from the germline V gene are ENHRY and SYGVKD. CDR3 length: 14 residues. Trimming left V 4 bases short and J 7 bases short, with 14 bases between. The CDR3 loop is CAISGREGRQPQHF. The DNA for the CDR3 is TGTGCCATCAGTGGGAGGGAGGGAAGACAGCCCCAGCATTTT.

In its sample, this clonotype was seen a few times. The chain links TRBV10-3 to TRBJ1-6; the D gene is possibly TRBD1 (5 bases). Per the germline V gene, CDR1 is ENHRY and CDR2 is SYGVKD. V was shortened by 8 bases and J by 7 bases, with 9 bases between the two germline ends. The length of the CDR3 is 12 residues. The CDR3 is CAIGTGNSPLHF. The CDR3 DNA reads TGTGCCATCGGAACAGGCAATTCACCCCTCCACTTT.

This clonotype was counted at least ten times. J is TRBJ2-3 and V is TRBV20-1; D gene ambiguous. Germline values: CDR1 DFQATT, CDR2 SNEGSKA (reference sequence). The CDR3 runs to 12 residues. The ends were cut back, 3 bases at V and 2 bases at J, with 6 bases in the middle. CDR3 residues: CSASTVTDTQYF. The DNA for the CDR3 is TGCAGTGCTAGCACTGTCACAGATACGCAGTATTTT.

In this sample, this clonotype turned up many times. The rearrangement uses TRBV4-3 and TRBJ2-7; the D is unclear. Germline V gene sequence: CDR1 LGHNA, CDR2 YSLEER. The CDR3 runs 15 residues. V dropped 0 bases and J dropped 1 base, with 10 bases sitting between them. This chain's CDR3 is CASSQDRGFSYEQYF. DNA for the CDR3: TGCGCCAGCAGCCAAGATCGAGGTTTTTCCTACGAGCAGTACTTC.